What follows describes a single T cell receptor beta chain. This specimen belongs to a study of PD-L1 blockade in urothelial cancer. Measured with immunoSEQ multiplex PCR; TCRdb has only the in-frame clones, and not every one. The data contain tens of thousands of clones, over 75% of them singletons. The sequencing used PBMCs, collected around atezolizumab (anti-PD-L1) treatment. The clonotype was recovered from a man between 65 and 79 years old with urothelial cancer.

The CDR3 coding sequence is TGTGCCTGGTCCACGGTCGGCACAGATACGCAGTATTTT. Translation: CAWSTVGTDTQYF. J is TRBJ2-3 and V is TRBV30; D call uncertain. The V end lost 5 bases, the J end lost 1 base, and 10 bases lay between the germline ends. CDR1 GTSNPN and CDR2 SVGIG come from the germline V gene (reference sequence). The CDR3 length is 13 residues.